This TCR beta chain derives from a study of cytomegalovirus exposure and HLA in healthy donors. This CDR3 is built from 14 residues. V was pared by 2 bases and J by 3 bases, with 3 bases of the junction left unmatched. Germline V gene data show CDR1 as SGDLS and CDR2 as YYNGEE. The PCR made use of 60 Vbeta and 13 Jbeta primers. Profiling relied on immunoSEQ multiplex PCR, and the TCRdb table lists in-frame clones only, not all of them. The table records 180,000 or so clones, approximately 85% of them present only once. The clonotype originates from a woman aged 45-60 years in good health and CMV-seropositive. This chain joins TRBV9 and TRBJ2-7; 9 nucleotides agree with TRBD2. The sequencing sample was made of PBMCs. The CDR3 nucleotides are TGTGCCAGCAGCGTGAGCGGGGGGAGCTACGAGCAGTACTTC. Protein: CASSVSGGSYEQYF.